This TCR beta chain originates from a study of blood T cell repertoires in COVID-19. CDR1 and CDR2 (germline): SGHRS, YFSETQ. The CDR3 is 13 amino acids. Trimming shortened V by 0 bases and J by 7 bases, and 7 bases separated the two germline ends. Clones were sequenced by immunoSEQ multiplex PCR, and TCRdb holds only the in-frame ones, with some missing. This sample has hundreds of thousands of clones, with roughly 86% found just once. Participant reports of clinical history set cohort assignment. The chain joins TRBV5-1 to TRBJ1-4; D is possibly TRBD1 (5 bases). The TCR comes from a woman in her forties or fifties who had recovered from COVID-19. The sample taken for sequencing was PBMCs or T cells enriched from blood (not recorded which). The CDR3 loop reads CASSLVGGEKLFF. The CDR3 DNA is TGCGCCAGCAGCTTGGTGGGGGGTGAAAAACTGTTTTTT. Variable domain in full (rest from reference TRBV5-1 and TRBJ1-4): KAGVTQTPRYLIKTRGQQVTLSCSPISGHRSVSWYQQTPGQGLQFLFEYFSETQRNKGNFPGRFSGRQFSNSRSEMNVSTLELGDSALYLCASSLVGGEKLFFGSGTQLSVL.